Below, 24 T cell receptor beta chains from the same sample are listed, as sequenced in a study of PD-L1 blockade in urothelial cancer. Specified time point: pretreatment peripheral blood. Sequenced by immunoSEQ multiplex PCR; TCRdb stores in-frame clones only, minus some. The sample lists fewer than 100,000 clones, around four fifths occurring once. The material sequenced was PBMCs, taken around atezolizumab (anti-PD-L1) treatment. The receptors shown here come from a man aged 35 to 55 with urothelial cancer.

The chain carries TRBV27 and TRBJ1-2; 7 bases are a match to TRBD1. Looked up from germline, CDR1 is MNHEY and CDR2 is SMNVEV (reference sequence). This CDR3 has 15 amino acids. V shed 5 bases and J 4 bases; nucleotides not matched to a gene: 10. Here the CDR3 reads CASSPETGTAYGYTF. The CDR3, as DNA: TGTGCCAGCAGTCCAGAGACCGGGACAGCCTATGGCTACACCTTC.

CDR3: CASSAPSGSHYNEQFF. The CDR3 DNA reads TGTGCCAGCAGCGCTCCCAGCGGGAGTCACTACAATGAGCAGTTCTTC. The V and J genes are TRBV9 and TRBJ2-1, with 8 bases aligning to TRBD2. CDR1 and CDR2 from the germline V gene are SGDLS and YYNGEE. The CDR3 sequence is 16 residues long. The junction had 8 bases not matched to a gene; V was cut back by 3 bases and J by 3 bases.

The chain recombines TRBV28 with TRBJ2-3, with TRBD1 matching 7 bases. The length of the CDR3 is 14 residues. Germline values: CDR1 MDHEN, CDR2 SYDVKM. V was pared by 1 base and J by 3 bases, with 1 base of the junction left unmatched. The CDR3: CASSLLQGTDTQYF. The CDR3 bases are TGTGCCAGCAGTTTATTACAGGGGACAGATACGCAGTATTTT.

V gene TRBV12-5 combines with J gene TRBJ2-1; 7 bases agree with TRBD2. CDR3 size: 15 residues. Germline V gene data show CDR1 as LGHNT and CDR2 as FRNRAP. V lost 6 bases, J lost 0 bases, and 5 bases stayed unmatched. CDR3 loop: CASGPRLASYNEQFF. Here the CDR3 DNA reads TGTGCTAGTGGCCCTAGACTAGCCTCCTACAATGAGCAGTTCTTC.

The chain joins TRBV7-3 to TRBJ2-3; 10 bases match TRBD2. The CDR3 length is 12 residues. Trimming removed 8 bases from V and 7 bases from J; junction bases left unmatched: 3. Germline-derived CDR1 and CDR2 are SGHTA and FQGTGA. The CDR3 is CASSSGSHTQYF. CDR3 in DNA: TGTGCCAGCTCTAGCGGGAGCCATACGCAGTATTTT.

The chain has TRBV28 and TRBJ2-5; D ambiguous. The germline CDR1 and CDR2 sequences are MDHEN and SYDVKM. The CDR3 extends over 13 amino acids. With 6 bases removed from V and 3 bases from J, the gap between germline ends came to 11 bases. CDR3 in amino acids: CASRKRLEETQYF. CDR3 nucleotides: TGTGCCAGCAGAAAGAGGCTCGAAGAGACCCAGTACTTC.

This clone was counted a few times. The rearrangement joins TRBV4-1 to TRBJ2-3, with TRBD2 identical over 7 bases. Trimming removed 1 base from V and 4 bases from J; junction bases left unmatched: 17. This CDR3 is 19 amino acids long. Germline assignment: CDR1 MGHRA and CDR2 YSYEKL. This CDR3 is CASSQGPRAGLGGSDTQYF. In nucleotides, the CDR3 is TGCGCCAGCAGCCAAGGACCGAGGGCGGGACTGGGGGGGTCAGATACGCAGTATTTT.

The J gene is TRBJ2-6, the V gene TRBV19, with TRBD2 identical over 10 bases. The V gene end was trimmed by 6 bases and the J gene end by 3 bases; junction bases not matched to a gene: 8. Looked up from germline, CDR1 is LNHDA and CDR2 is SQIVND (reference sequence). The CDR3 is 17 residues long. In DNA, the CDR3 is TGTGCCAGTAGCCGAAGCGGGAGGGCCGGTGGGGCCAACGTCCTGACTTTC. It yields the protein CASSRSGRAGGANVLTF. The whole variable domain, filled in from reference TRBV19 and TRBJ2-6, reads DGGITQSPKYLFRKEGQNVTLSCEQNLNHDAMYWYRQDPGQGLRLIYYSQIVNDFQKGDIAEGYSVSREKKESFPLTVTSAQKNPTAFYLCASSRSGRAGGANVLTFGAGSRLTVL.

The CDR3 DNA follows: TGTGCCAGCAGTGTAGGGTTGACGGGGGAGCAGTACTTC. Its protein is CASSVGLTGEQYF. This chain uses TRBV11-3 with TRBJ2-7; maybe TRBD2 (5 bases). Germline V gene sequence: CDR1 SGHNT, CDR2 YENEEA. Trimming stripped 6 bases from V and 7 bases from J, with 16 bases between. CDR3 size: 13 residues. Drawing the rest from reference TRBV11-3 and TRBJ2-7, the complete variable domain is EAGVVQSPRYKIIEKKQPVAFWCNPISGHNTLYWYLQNLGQGPELLIRYENEEAVDDSQLPKDRFSAERLKGVDSTLKIQPAELGDSAVYLCASSVGLTGEQYFGPGTRLTVT.

This chain joins TRBV19 and TRBJ1-5; maybe TRBD1 (5 bases). Germline V gives CDR1 LNHDA, CDR2 SQIVND (reference sequence). CDR3 length equals 13 residues. With 8 bases removed from V and 3 bases from J, the gap between germline ends came to 11 bases. DNA of the CDR3: TGTGCCAGTGTGCGGGACCCCAATCAGCCCCAGCATTTT. Translating it yields CASVRDPNQPQHF. Full variable domain (remainder filled in from reference TRBV19 and TRBJ1-5): DGGITQSPKYLFRKEGQNVTLSCEQNLNHDAMYWYRQDPGQGLRLIYYSQIVNDFQKGDIAEGYSVSREKKESFPLTVTSAQKNPTAFYLCASVRDPNQPQHFGDGTRLSIL.

With respect to this clone: The sample carries other DNA sequences with the same CDR3. This rearrangement joins TRBV18 to TRBJ2-5, with D possibly TRBD2 on 6 matching bases. The CDR3 runs 13 residues. Germline V gene data show CDR1 as KGHSH and CDR2 as LQKENI. The V end lost 4 bases, the J end lost 2 bases, and 8 bases lay between the germline ends. CDR3 bases: TGTGCCAGCTCACGTGGGGGGCAAGAGACCCAGTACTTC. It specifies CASSRGGQETQYF.

The V gene is TRBV6-6, the J gene TRBJ2-1; D possibly corresponds to TRBD1 (6 bases). The germline gives CDR1 MNHNY, CDR2 SVGAGI (reference sequence). Trimming stripped 5 bases from V and 0 bases from J, with 14 bases between. The length of the CDR3 is 16 residues. The CDR3 reads CASSRTGPSSYNEQFF. The CDR3 nucleotides are TGTGCCAGCAGTCGAACAGGGCCGAGCTCCTACAATGAGCAGTTCTTC.

The chain recombines TRBV18 with TRBJ2-6, with 7 bases aligning to TRBD1. The V and J ends lost 3 bases and 0 bases, in that order; junction bases with no gene match: 2. Germline V gives CDR1 KGHSH, CDR2 LQKENI. This CDR3 is 16 amino acids long. The CDR3 coding sequence is TGTGCCAGCTCACCGGGACAGCCCTCTGGGGCCAACGTCCTGACTTTC. Translation gives CASSPGQPSGANVLTF.

The rearrangement uses TRBV5-1 and TRBJ1-1; D uncertain. Germline V gives CDR1 SGHRS, CDR2 YFSETQ. The CDR3 length is 14 residues. V lost 2 bases and J 4 bases, leaving 12 bases between the germline ends. CDR3 amino acids: CASSLSHSGTEAFF. The CDR3 nucleotides are TGCGCCAGCAGCTTATCCCATTCGGGCACTGAAGCTTTCTTT.

The V and J genes are TRBV6-4 and TRBJ1-2; D is possibly TRBD1 (6 bases). CDR3 size: 14 residues. V gave up 7 bases and J gave up 5 bases, with 17 bases separating them. CDR1 is MRHNA and CDR2 is SNTAGT in the germline V gene. The CDR3 spells CASTQTGLSYGYTF. CDR3 in DNA: TGTGCCAGCACTCAGACAGGCCTCTCATATGGCTACACCTTC.

This chain uses TRBV9 with TRBJ1-2, with 7 positions matching TRBD1. Trimming removed 0 bases from V and 6 bases from J; junction bases left unmatched: 8. Germline V gives CDR1 SGDLS, CDR2 YYNGEE. This CDR3 has 15 residues. The CDR3 DNA sequence: TGTGCCAGCAGCGTAGGACAGGGAGGATCTAATGGCTACACCTTC. This sequence encodes CASSVGQGGSNGYTF.

This sequence joins TRBV15 and TRBJ2-7, with 11 bases matching TRBD1. The germline gives CDR1 LNHNV, CDR2 YYDKDF (reference sequence). After removal of 0 bases from V and 5 bases from J, the junction contained 6 bases not matched to a gene. This CDR3 is 16 amino acids long. CDR3 nucleotides: TGTGCCACCAGCAGAGAACGAGGGACAGGGGGGGACGAGCAGTACTTC. This translates into CATSRERGTGGDEQYF.

The chain couples TRBV7-3 to TRBJ2-3; 9 bases fit TRBD1. The germline V gene has CDR1 SGHTA and CDR2 FQGTGA. The CDR3 loop spans 16 amino acids. The V gene end was trimmed by 5 bases and the J gene end by 6 bases; junction bases not matched to a gene: 12. The CDR3 DNA reads TGTGCCAGCAGCGGAAACCCGGGACAGGGCTTCGATACGCAGTATTTT. This encodes CASSGNPGQGFDTQYF.

This chain connects TRBV20-1 to TRBJ2-7, with no clear D. The germline V gene has CDR1 DFQATT and CDR2 SNEGSKA (reference sequence). Trimming cost V 3 bases and J 7 bases, with 10 bases left between them. The CDR3 runs 11 residues. DNA of the CDR3: TGCAGTGCTAGTTCTCCCCTGGAGCAGTACTTC. Translation gives CSASSPLEQYF.

The V gene is TRBV19, the J gene TRBJ2-1; 10 bases map to TRBD1. V was pared by 4 bases and J by 7 bases, with 7 bases of the junction left unmatched. Germline V gene sequence: CDR1 LNHDA, CDR2 SQIVND (reference sequence). This CDR3 has 15 residues. CDR3 in DNA: TGTGCCAGTAGTAGCCCGGGACAGGGGAGGAATGAGCAGTTCTTC. It encodes CASSSPGQGRNEQFF.

This chain joins TRBV10-2 and TRBJ2-2, with TRBD2 identical over 9 bases. CDR1 is WSHSY, CDR2 SAAADI, per germline. Germline trimming cut 6 bases from V and 0 bases from J; bases unmatched to any gene: 5. The CDR3 extends over 16 amino acids. The chain's CDR3 is CASRPAGGANTGELFF. CDR3 coding DNA: TGCGCCAGCAGACCCGCGGGAGGGGCGAACACCGGGGAGCTGTTTTTT.

The rearrangement uses TRBV7-9 and TRBJ1-2; weak D call: TRBD1 (5 bases). V lost 8 bases and J 10 bases, leaving 29 bases between the germline ends. This CDR3 contains 16 residues. Germline-derived CDR1 and CDR2 are SEHNR and FQNEAQ (reference sequence). CDR3 bases: TGTGCCAGCCAAAGGGGAAGGGCACCATCCCCCGGATACTACACCTTC. Its protein is CASQRGRAPSPGYYTF.

This clone was found once. V is TRBV19 and J is TRBJ2-3, with 13 bases fitting TRBD2. The junction had 1 base not matched to a gene; V was cut back by 4 bases and J by 3 bases. The CDR3 extends over 15 amino acids. From germline, CDR1 is LNHDA and CDR2 SQIVND (reference sequence). CDR3 loop: CASSTTSGRTDTQYF. The DNA of the CDR3 is TGTGCCAGTAGTACGACTAGCGGGAGGACAGATACGCAGTATTTT.

The chain is built from TRBV7-2 and TRBJ2-3, with D possibly matching TRBD2 (6 bases). Trimming shortened V by 6 bases and J by 10 bases, and 11 bases separated the two germline ends. The CDR3 has 11 amino acids. In germline, CDR1 is SGHTA, CDR2 FQGNSA. The CDR3 sequence is CASRPGEAQYF. The CDR3, as DNA: TGTGCCAGCAGGCCGGGAGAGGCGCAGTATTTT. Full variable domain (remainder filled in from reference TRBV7-2 and TRBJ2-3): GAGVSQSPSNKVTEKGKDVELRCDPISGHTALYWYRQSLGQGLEFLIYFQGNSAPDKSGLPSDRFSAERTGGSVSTLTIQRTQQEDSAVYLCASRPGEAQYFGPGTRLTVL.